This T cell receptor (beta chain) was observed in a study of high-grade serous ovarian cancer treatment subgroups. Study details: Samples averaged around 14,000 reads and several thousand unique TCR beta rearrangements. Overall study findings and caveats: Spatial context was lost because tumors were sequenced in bulk. Same-patient tumor repertoires overlapped at roughly 0.1 to 0.79; different patients barely overlapped. The analyses considered CDR3 and ignored CDR1 and CDR2.

The repertoire was sequenced with immunoSEQ multiplex PCR; TCRdb's copy has only in-frame clones and lacks some. This table has around 6,100 clones, 79% appearing once. Germline V gene sequence: CDR1 SGHRS, CDR2 YFSETQ. V gave up 0 bases and J gave up 5 bases; unmatched junction bases: 12. The CDR3 contains 17 residues. Tumor samples were taken before definitive surgery or chemotherapy. Of note for this clone: Its antigen remains unknown.

The TCR sequence derives from a human donor with high-grade serous ovarian cancer. Specimen: tumor tissue. The chain joins TRBV5-1 to TRBJ2-5, with 8 bases matching TRBD2. The DNA for the CDR3 is TGCGCCAGCAGCTTGGTTGGAACCGGGACTAGTGGGGAGACCCAGTACTTC. The encoded protein is CASSLVGTGTSGETQYF.